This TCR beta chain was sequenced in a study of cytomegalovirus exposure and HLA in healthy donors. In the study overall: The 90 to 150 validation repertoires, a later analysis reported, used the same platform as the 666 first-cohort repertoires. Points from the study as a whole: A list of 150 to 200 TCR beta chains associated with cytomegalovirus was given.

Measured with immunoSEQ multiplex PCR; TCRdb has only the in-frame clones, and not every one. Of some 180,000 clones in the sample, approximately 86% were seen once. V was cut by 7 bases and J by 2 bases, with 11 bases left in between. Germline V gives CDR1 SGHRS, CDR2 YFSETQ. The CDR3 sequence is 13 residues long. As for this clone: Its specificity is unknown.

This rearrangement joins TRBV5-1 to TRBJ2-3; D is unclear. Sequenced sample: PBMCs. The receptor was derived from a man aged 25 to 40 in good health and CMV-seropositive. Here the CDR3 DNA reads TGCGCCAGCTTTTTTCAGAACACAGATACGCAGTATTTT. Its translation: CASFFQNTDTQYF.